Each of the 29 T cell receptor beta chains below was sequenced from the same sample in a study of patients and donors after allogeneic stem cell transplantation. From the RT-PCR reads, TCRdb called clonotypes with MiXCR, one entry per CDR3 protein. Among about 100,000 distinct CDR3 sequences listed, 35% were seen once. Sequenced material: blood, either unsorted or a sorted T cell fraction (not recorded which). These receptor sequences come from a human donor who was either an allogeneic HSCT recipient or a stem cell or donor lymphocyte infusion donor (not recorded which). It is not recorded whose cells these are; they may come from a transplant donor.

The V gene is TRBV9, the J gene TRBJ1-2; weak D call: TRBD1 (6 bases). CDR1 and CDR2 (germline): SGDLS, YYNGEE. V was trimmed by 3 bases and J by 5 bases, leaving 17 bases between them. The length of the CDR3 is 15 residues. The CDR3 sequence: CASSAEGEFRYGYTF. The CDR3 DNA is TGTGCCAGCAGCGCCGAGGGGGAGTTCCGATATGGCTACACCTTC.

The CDR3 is CASRDRNSYEQYF. DNA of the CDR3: TGTGCCAGCAGAGACAGGAATAGCTACGAGCAGTACTTC. The chain recombines TRBV6-5 with TRBJ2-7; TRBD1 is a possible D gene (6 bases). The CDR3 loop spans 13 amino acids. CDR1 MNHEY and CDR2 SVGAGI come from the germline V gene. The V end was cut by 6 bases, the J end by 3 bases, with 12 bases between.

The CDR3 loop is CASSRDRVCNQPQHF. In DNA, the CDR3 is TGTGCCAGCAGCCGCGACAGGGTATGCAATCAGCCCCAGCATTTT. This chain links TRBV11-3 with TRBJ1-5; 7 positions agree with TRBD1. The CDR3 length is 15 residues. J lost 2 bases, V lost 5 bases, and 6 bases had no gene match. CDR1 is SGHNT and CDR2 is YENEEA in the germline V gene.

The J gene is TRBJ2-5, the V gene TRBV14, with a weak D call TRBD1 (6 bases). Per germline, CDR1 SGHDN and CDR2 FVKESK. The CDR3 is 15 amino acids. The V end was cut by 5 bases, the J end by 4 bases, with 17 bases between. CDR3 bases: TGTGCCAGCAGCTTCCTCTCGACAGGTCGAGAGACCCAGTACTTC. It encodes CASSFLSTGRETQYF.

The gene calls are TRBV29-1 and TRBJ2-3; 7 bases are a match to TRBD2. From germline, CDR1 is SQVTM and CDR2 ANQGSEA. The CDR3 extends over 14 amino acids. The ends lost 7 bases at V and 2 bases at J; junction bases unmatched: 9. CDR3 in amino acids: CSAPREGHTDTQYF. In DNA, the CDR3 is TGCAGCGCCCCGAGGGAGGGGCACACAGATACGCAGTATTTT.

This clonotype occurred many times. The chain recombines TRBV29-1 with TRBJ1-2, with D possibly TRBD1 on 5 matching bases. V lost 7 bases, J lost 4 bases, and 13 bases lay in between. CDR3 length: 12 residues. CDR1 SQVTM and CDR2 ANQGSEA come from the germline V gene. DNA for the CDR3: TGCAGCGCTAGCCAGGGCCCCTATGGCTACACCTTC. Encoded protein: CSASQGPYGYTF. Drawing the rest from reference TRBV29-1 and TRBJ1-2, the complete variable domain is SAVISQKPSRDICQRGTSLTIQCQVDSQVTMMFWYRQQPGQSLTLIATANQGSEATYESGFVIDKFPISRPNLTFSTLTVSNMSPEDSSIYLCSASQGPYGYTFGSGTRLTVV.

J is TRBJ1-6 and V is TRBV10-3; a weak D match, TRBD1 (6 bases). V lost 3 bases and J 4 bases, leaving 7 bases between the germline ends. This CDR3 comprises 14 residues. Germline V gives CDR1 ENHRY, CDR2 SYGVKD. The CDR3 region has the DNA TGTGCCATCAGTGATAGGGGGTATAATTCACCCCTCCACTTT. Translated: CAISDRGYNSPLHF.

This chain connects TRBV12-3 or TRBV12-4 to TRBJ2-3; no clear D. The ends were cut back, 3 bases at V and 6 bases at J, with 16 bases in the middle. This CDR3 spans 15 amino acids. This chain's CDR3 is CASSLKNGPEDTQYF. The CDR3 nucleotides are TGTGCCAGCAGTTTGAAAAACGGGCCAGAGGATACGCAGTATTTT.

This clonotype showed up just a few times. This chain connects TRBV6-5 to TRBJ2-7; D is possibly TRBD1 (5 bases). The CDR3 consists of 12 residues. Between the trimmed V and J ends, which lost 2 bases and 12 bases, there was a span of 14 bases. In germline, CDR1 is MNHEY, CDR2 SVGAGI. The CDR3 bases are TGTGCCAGCAGTTACCCTAAGGGGCCTTCGTACTTC. It codes for CASSYPKGPSYF.

The J gene is TRBJ2-3, the V gene TRBV28; possible D gene TRBD1, 5 bases. Trimming took off 6 bases at V and 3 bases at J, with 19 bases between the two ends. Germline assignment: CDR1 MDHEN and CDR2 SYDVKM. The CDR3 length is 16 residues. The CDR3 is CASRTYQGRITDTQYF. The CDR3 region has the DNA TGTGCCAGCAGGACCTATCAGGGCAGGATAACAGATACGCAGTATTTT.

The chain is built from TRBV18 and TRBJ2-1, with TRBD2 identical over 9 bases. CDR3 size: 14 residues. Germline lookup yields CDR1 KGHSH and CDR2 LQKENI. Losses at the gene ends were 5 bases for V and 4 bases for J; bases not matched to a gene: 3. CDR3 amino acids: CASSGTSRYNEQFF. The DNA for the CDR3 is TGTGCCAGCTCAGGGACTAGCAGATACAATGAGCAGTTCTTC.

The chain carries TRBV28 and TRBJ1-2; D is possibly TRBD1 (5 bases). Germline assignment: CDR1 MDHEN and CDR2 SYDVKM. V shed 8 bases and J shed 2 bases, with 12 bases lying between them. The CDR3 totals 13 residues. In DNA, the CDR3 is TGTGCCAGCGCCTCCGGGGACAACTATGGCTACACCTTC. It codes for CASASGDNYGYTF.

J is TRBJ2-1 and V is TRBV5-4; 7 bases are shared with TRBD2. The length of the CDR3 is 17 residues. Germline V gives CDR1 SGHNT, CDR2 YYREEE (reference sequence). Germline trimming cut 4 bases from V and 7 bases from J; bases unmatched to any gene: 17. The CDR3 protein is CASSADTSVSLGNEQFF. In DNA, the CDR3 is TGTGCCAGCAGCGCGGACACTAGCGTCTCTCTGGGGAATGAGCAGTTCTTC.

This clonotype was counted ten times or more. This chain uses TRBV12-3 or TRBV12-4 with TRBJ1-2, with D unclear. CDR3 size: 13 residues. Trimming pared 2 bases from V and 4 bases from J, leaving 8 bases between. The CDR3 region has the DNA TGTGCCAGCAGTTTACTTCTGGCCTATGGCTACACCTTC. Translating it yields CASSLLLAYGYTF.

V gene TRBV11-2 combines with J gene TRBJ1-1, with D uncertain. Trimming pared 6 bases from V and 1 base from J, leaving 9 bases between. The germline gives CDR1 SGHAT, CDR2 FQNNGV. The CDR3 covers 13 residues. The CDR3 nucleotides read TGTGCCAGCAGGCGTCACCAGAACACTGAAGCTTTCTTT. This translates into CASRRHQNTEAFF.

V gene TRBV10-2 combines with J gene TRBJ2-3; D tentatively reads TRBD1 or TRBD2 (6 bases each). V lost 6 bases and J 3 bases, leaving 16 bases between the germline ends. This CDR3 has 15 amino acids. CDR1 is WSHSY, CDR2 SAAADI, per germline. CDR3 bases: TGCGCCAGCAGGAACGGGGGCCCTCGTACAGATACGCAGTATTTT. It is translated as CASRNGGPRTDTQYF.

In its sample, this clonotype was seen once. The V call is TRBV28, the J call TRBJ2-1; unclear D gene. V lost 4 bases to trimming and J lost 4 bases, with 11 bases between them. The CDR3 has 14 residues. Germline loops: CDR1 MDHEN, CDR2 SYDVKM. The CDR3 region is CASSSGIYYNEQFF. CDR3 in DNA: TGTGCCAGCAGTTCCGGCATATATTACAATGAGCAGTTCTTC.

The chain employs TRBV20-1 and TRBJ2-3; unclear D gene. The CDR3 loop spans 13 amino acids. Trimming left V 8 bases short and J 0 bases short, with 12 bases between. Germline values: CDR1 DFQATT, CDR2 SNEGSKA (reference sequence). The CDR3 protein is CSFQDLSTDTQYF. The CDR3 bases are TGCAGTTTCCAGGACCTTAGCACAGATACGCAGTATTTT.

The chain uses TRBV7-2 and TRBJ2-1; D ambiguous. In germline, CDR1 is SGHTA, CDR2 FQGNSA. The CDR3 runs 14 residues. Trimming pared 2 bases from V and 0 bases from J, leaving 5 bases between. CDR3 amino acids: CASSLFYSYNEQFF. DNA of the CDR3: TGTGCCAGCAGCTTATTCTACTCCTACAATGAGCAGTTCTTC.

The chain uses TRBV24-1 and TRBJ2-3; TRBD2 matches at 8 bases. The CDR3 loop spans 17 amino acids. V lost 3 bases to trimming and J lost 2 bases; unmatched junction nucleotides: 9. Germline V gives CDR1 KGHDR, CDR2 SFDVKD. Here the CDR3 reads CATSDIPSSGSTDTQYF. CDR3 DNA sequence: TGTGCCACCAGTGATATCCCCTCTAGCGGGTCCACAGATACGCAGTATTTT.

In its sample, this clonotype was seen a few times. The chain employs TRBV6-2 or TRBV6-3 and TRBJ2-4; D might be TRBD1 or TRBD2, each matching 5 bases. The germline V gene encodes CDR1 MNHEY and CDR2 SVGEGT. Trimming took off 2 bases at V and 1 base at J, with 9 bases between the two ends. The CDR3 runs 15 residues. CDR3 in amino acids: CASSYGGEAKNIQYF. CDR3 DNA sequence: TGTGCCAGCAGTTACGGGGGAGAGGCCAAAAACATTCAGTACTTC.

At least ten counts were recorded for this clonotype. The gene calls are TRBV6-2 or TRBV6-3 and TRBJ2-7; TRBD2 matches 7 bases. Germline loops: CDR1 MNHEY, CDR2 SVGEGT. Germline trimming cut 6 bases from V and 0 bases from J; bases unmatched to any gene: 14. The CDR3 is 17 residues long. The CDR3 protein is CASSRLRLAESSYEQYF. In nucleotides, the CDR3 is TGTGCCAGCAGCCGCCTCCGGCTAGCGGAGAGCTCCTACGAGCAGTACTTC.

The chain employs TRBV5-1 and TRBJ1-3; TRBD1 matches 9 bases. The CDR3 extends over 15 amino acids. After removal of 0 bases from V and 8 bases from J, the junction contained 6 bases not matched to a gene. CDR1 and CDR2 (germline): SGHRS, YFSETQ. The DNA for the CDR3 is TGCGCCAGCAGCTTGGAAGGACAGGGGATTGACACCATATATTTT. Translating gives CASSLEGQGIDTIYF. Based on the CDR3 plus reference TRBV5-1 and TRBJ1-3, the full variable domain is KAGVTQTPRYLIKTRGQQVTLSCSPISGHRSVSWYQQTPGQGLQFLFEYFSETQRNKGNFPGRFSGRQFSNSRSEMNVSTLELGDSALYLCASSLEGQGIDTIYFGEGSWLTVV.

This clonotype was detected only a few times. This rearrangement joins TRBV5-5 to TRBJ1-2; TRBD1 matches 11 bases. CDR3 length: 13 residues. The V and J ends lost 4 bases and 9 bases, in that order; junction bases with no gene match: 5. Germline V gives CDR1 SGHKS, CDR2 YYEKEE (reference sequence). The CDR3 reads CASSPGQGARYTF. The DNA for the CDR3 is TGTGCCAGCAGCCCCGGACAGGGGGCACGCTACACCTTC.

This clonotype was detected many times. The genes are TRBV24-1 and TRBJ2-7; D perhaps matches TRBD1 (6 bases). The CDR3 covers 15 residues. Trimming pared 3 bases from V and 2 bases from J, leaving 13 bases between. In germline, CDR1 is KGHDR, CDR2 SFDVKD. CDR3 coding DNA: TGTGCCACCAGTGATATCCGGGACAAGGCCTACGAGCAGTACTTC. As protein: CATSDIRDKAYEQYF.

The gene calls are TRBV4-3 and TRBJ2-3, with a possible D match to TRBD1 (6 bases). Germline V gene sequence: CDR1 LGHNA, CDR2 YSLEER. V was trimmed by 0 bases and J by 4 bases, leaving 14 bases between them. The CDR3 consists of 16 residues. CDR3 sequence (DNA): TGCGCCAGCAGCCAAGATCGAGGGGGAGCGGCAGATACGCAGTATTTT. This encodes CASSQDRGGAADTQYF.

This sequence joins TRBV7-9 and TRBJ2-7, with D uncertain. V was trimmed by 3 bases and J by 4 bases, leaving 19 bases between them. This CDR3 spans 16 amino acids. The germline gives CDR1 SEHNR, CDR2 FQNEAQ (reference sequence). This CDR3 is CASSFPAASLDYEQYF. DNA for the CDR3: TGTGCCAGCAGCTTTCCCGCGGCAAGTCTGGATTACGAGCAGTACTTC.

The chain combines TRBV9 with TRBJ2-1; no firm D call. The V end lost 3 bases, the J end lost 6 bases, and 10 bases lay between the germline ends. This CDR3 is 13 amino acids long. Per germline, CDR1 SGDLS and CDR2 YYNGEE. The CDR3 bases are TGTGCCAGCAGCGGAAGAACTCTCAATGAGCAGTTCTTC. As protein: CASSGRTLNEQFF.

Only a few counts were recorded for this clonotype. The rearrangement joins TRBV10-3 to TRBJ1-6; 7 positions match TRBD1. CDR1 and CDR2 from the germline V gene are ENHRY and SYGVKD. This CDR3 region has 13 residues. Trimming at V came to 6 bases and at J to 7 bases, leaving 3 bases not matched to a gene. The CDR3 DNA is TGTGCCATCAGGGGGACAGACAATTCACCCCTCCACTTT. Its protein is CAIRGTDNSPLHF.